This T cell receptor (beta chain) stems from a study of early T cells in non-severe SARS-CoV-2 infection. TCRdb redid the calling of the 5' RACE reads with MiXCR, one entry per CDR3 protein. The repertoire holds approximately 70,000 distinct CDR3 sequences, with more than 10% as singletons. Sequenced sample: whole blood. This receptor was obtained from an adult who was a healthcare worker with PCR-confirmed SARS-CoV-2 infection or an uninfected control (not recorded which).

This chain's CDR3 is CASSPDGVKQPQHF. For the CDR3, the DNA is TGTGCCAGCAGTCCCGACGGGGTGAAGCAGCCCCAGCATTTT. The V gene is TRBV6-5, the J gene TRBJ1-5; D call uncertain. Germline CDR1 and CDR2: MNHEY and SVGAGI. This CDR3 has 14 residues. The V and J ends lost 5 bases and 7 bases respectively, with 15 bases between them.